This T cell receptor (beta chain) was captured in a study of monozygotic twins with inflammatory bowel disease. Study-wide points: Support for a single strong signal or clonotype associated with IBD was absent. Researchers report that IBD patients shared fewer clonotypes with others than healthy twins, especially amid disease activity.

A note on this clonotype: Its antigen is not identified.

TCRdb reanalyzed the 5' RACE reads, giving one entry per CDR3 protein sequence and no DNA. The sample data list 150,000 to 200,000 distinct CDR3 sequences. This CDR3 has 13 amino acids. This TCR was sampled from a human donor with ulcerative colitis or Crohn's disease, or a healthy co-twin of an affected twin (not recorded which). This rearrangement joins TRBV12-3 or TRBV12-4 to TRBJ1-2; TCRdb gives TRBD1 as the D gene, but with no DNA this cannot be confirmed. Specimen: blood. The CDR3 spells CASSPTGPYGYTF.